These T cell receptor beta chains were read from a single sample in a study of blood T cell repertoires in COVID-19. Profiled with immunoSEQ multiplex PCR; TCRdb holds only in-frame clones, not every one. This sample has 98,000 or so clones, with approximately 84% found just once. The sample was peripheral blood. The receptors were gathered from a man aged 60 to 75 with acute or convalescent COVID-19. The CDR3 runs from the conserved cysteine through the conserved F or W. A D gene is named only where the DNA matches it firmly. Not all rows give a size; the values are once, few, many and, for expanded clones, a class.

D gene: -; J gene: TRBJ2-7; clone size: -; V gene: TRBV6-1; CDR3 protein: CASSPAGSYEQYF; CDR3 DNA: TGTGCCAGCAGTCCGGCGGGCTCCTACGAGCAGTACTTC
D gene: -; J gene: TRBJ1-2; clone size: -; V gene: TRBV11-3; CDR3 protein: CASSLAREGGYTF; CDR3 DNA: TGTGCCAGCAGCTTAGCCAGGGAAGGCGGCTACACCTTC
D gene: -; J gene: TRBJ1-5; clone size: -; V gene: TRBV5-1; CDR3 protein: CASSSRPGSNQPQHF; CDR3 DNA: TGCGCCAGCAGCTCCCGTCCGGGGAGCAATCAGCCCCAGCATTTT
D gene: -; J gene: TRBJ2-7; clone size: few; V gene: TRBV6-5; CDR3 protein: CASSYGPGGAYEQYF; CDR3 DNA: TGTGCCAGCAGTTACGGGCCAGGAGGGGCCTACGAGCAGTACTTC
D gene: TRBD1; J gene: TRBJ2-1; clone size: -; V gene: TRBV7-6; CDR3 protein: CASSYSDRAPNEQFF; CDR3 DNA: TGTGCCAGCAGCTACTCGGACAGGGCCCCCAATGAGCAGTTCTTC
D gene: -; J gene: TRBJ1-1; clone size: -; V gene: TRBV6-6; CDR3 protein: CASRPIQGRYTEAFF; CDR3 DNA: TGTGCCAGCAGACCGATACAGGGACGATACACTGAAGCTTTCTTT
D gene: TRBD1; J gene: TRBJ1-2; clone size: -; V gene: TRBV27; CDR3 protein: CASSLMTGGIYGYTF; CDR3 DNA: TGTGCCAGCAGTTTAATGACAGGGGGAATCTATGGCTACACCTTC
D gene: -; J gene: TRBJ1-1; clone size: -; V gene: TRBV14; CDR3 protein: CASSPTANTEAFF; CDR3 DNA: TGTGCCAGCAGCCCTACAGCGAACACTGAAGCTTTCTTT
D gene: TRBD2; J gene: TRBJ2-5; clone size: -; V gene: TRBV13; CDR3 protein: CASSPTRTSKETQYF; CDR3 DNA: TGTGCCAGCAGTCCCACACGGACTAGCAAGGAGACCCAGTACTTC
D gene: -; J gene: TRBJ1-2; clone size: -; V gene: TRBV6-4; CDR3 protein: CASSDSGGLGYTF; CDR3 DNA: TGTGCCAGCAGTGACTCCGGGGGTTTAGGCTACACCTTC
D gene: TRBD2; J gene: TRBJ2-1; clone size: -; V gene: TRBV11-2; CDR3 protein: CASSLDSGTPNEQFF; CDR3 DNA: TGTGCCAGCAGCTTAGATAGCGGGACCCCCAATGAGCAGTTCTTC
D gene: TRBD1; J gene: TRBJ1-2; clone size: once; V gene: TRBV12-3/TRBV12-4; CDR3 protein: CASTPTGGAAWVF; CDR3 DNA: TGTGCCAGCACCCCGACAGGGGGCGCCGCATGGGTCTTC
D gene: TRBD2; J gene: TRBJ2-1; clone size: once; V gene: TRBV19; CDR3 protein: CASRRGVSNEQFF; CDR3 DNA: TGTGCCAGCCGCCGGGGGGTAAGCAATGAGCAGTTCTTC
D gene: TRBD2; J gene: TRBJ2-3; clone size: once; V gene: TRBV7-7; CDR3 protein: CASSPRLAGTDTQYF; CDR3 DNA: TGTGCTAGCAGCCCCAGACTAGCCGGCACAGATACGCAGTATTTT
D gene: TRBD2; J gene: TRBJ2-1; clone size: -; V gene: TRBV29-1; CDR3 protein: CSVHGGSNNEQFF; CDR3 DNA: TGCAGCGTTCATGGCGGGAGTAACAATGAGCAGTTCTTC
D gene: -; J gene: TRBJ1-2; clone size: -; V gene: TRBV11-3; CDR3 protein: CASSLMRQNYGYTF; CDR3 DNA: TGTGCCAGCAGCTTGATGAGGCAGAACTATGGCTACACCTTC
D gene: TRBD1; J gene: TRBJ2-4; clone size: -; V gene: TRBV18; CDR3 protein: CASSPGTVVHF; CDR3 DNA: TGTGCCAGCTCACCGGGGACAGTGGTCCACTTC
D gene: -; J gene: TRBJ2-1; clone size: -; V gene: TRBV11-1; CDR3 protein: CASSFEGGFTNEQFF; CDR3 DNA: TGTGCCAGCAGCTTTGAGGGCGGGTTTACAAATGAGCAGTTCTTC
D gene: TRBD1; J gene: TRBJ2-1; clone size: -; V gene: TRBV7-6; CDR3 protein: CASSLLFRDRGLSNEQFF; CDR3 DNA: TGTGCCAGCAGCTTACTTTTTCGGGACAGGGGGTTGTCGAATGAGCAGTTCTTC
D gene: TRBD2; J gene: TRBJ2-5; clone size: -; V gene: TRBV19; CDR3 protein: CASRATGGPGETQYF; CDR3 DNA: TGTGCCAGTAGGGCGACGGGAGGGCCTGGGGAGACCCAGTACTTC
D gene: TRBD2; J gene: TRBJ2-3; clone size: once; V gene: TRBV18; CDR3 protein: CASSPAGTSGISGTQYF; CDR3 DNA: TGTGCCAGCTCACCCGCCGGGACTAGCGGGATTTCTGGTACGCAGTATTTT
D gene: -; J gene: TRBJ2-1; clone size: -; V gene: TRBV2; CDR3 protein: CAMTPTEGPGVYNEQFF; CDR3 DNA: TGTGCCATGACCCCCACCGAGGGTCCCGGAGTCTACAATGAGCAGTTCTTC
D gene: TRBD1; J gene: TRBJ1-2; clone size: -; V gene: TRBV27; CDR3 protein: CASSSWGQGYGYTF; CDR3 DNA: TGTGCCAGCAGTTCCTGGGGACAGGGATATGGCTACACCTTC
D gene: TRBD2; J gene: TRBJ2-1; clone size: -; V gene: TRBV30; CDR3 protein: CAWSPPSLAGVNEQFF; CDR3 DNA: TGTGCCTGGAGCCCCCCTTCACTAGCGGGAGTGAATGAGCAGTTCTTC
D gene: TRBD1; J gene: TRBJ2-4; clone size: -; V gene: TRBV12-3/TRBV12-4; CDR3 protein: CASSLEGRTGQYF; CDR3 DNA: TGTGCCAGCAGTTTAGAGGGGCGGACAGGGCAGTACTTC
D gene: -; J gene: TRBJ1-1; clone size: -; V gene: TRBV11-3; CDR3 protein: CASSLTAGRNTEAFF; CDR3 DNA: TGTGCCAGCAGCTTAACGGCGGGCAGAAACACTGAAGCTTTCTTT
D gene: TRBD2; J gene: TRBJ2-5; clone size: -; V gene: TRBV24-1; CDR3 protein: CATSHTSGRARETQYF; CDR3 DNA: TGTGCCACCAGCCATACTAGCGGGAGGGCCCGAGAGACCCAGTACTTC
D gene: -; J gene: TRBJ1-1; clone size: once; V gene: TRBV13; CDR3 protein: CASSLPRSDTEAFF; CDR3 DNA: TGTGCCAGCAGCTTACCGCGTAGCGACACTGAAGCTTTCTTT
D gene: -; J gene: TRBJ1-3; clone size: -; V gene: TRBV6-5; CDR3 protein: CASGSFRGNTIYF; CDR3 DNA: TGTGCCAGCGGATCTTTCAGGGGAAACACCATATATTTT
D gene: -; J gene: TRBJ1-5; clone size: -; V gene: TRBV28; CDR3 protein: CASYSREDGPQHF; CDR3 DNA: TGTGCCAGCTACAGCAGGGAGGACGGGCCCCAGCATTTT
D gene: TRBD1; J gene: TRBJ1-4; clone size: -; V gene: TRBV5-1; CDR3 protein: CASSRGQESTNEKLFF; CDR3 DNA: TGCGCCAGCAGCCGGGGACAGGAGTCAACTAATGAAAAACTGTTTTTT
D gene: TRBD1; J gene: TRBJ2-7; clone size: -; V gene: TRBV19; CDR3 protein: CASSPGQGKTYEQYF; CDR3 DNA: TGTGCCAGTAGTCCGGGACAGGGAAAAACCTACGAGCAGTACTTC